The rows below give T cell receptor beta chains drawn from one sample of a study of blood T cell repertoires in COVID-19. Here immunoSEQ multiplex PCR was the method, and the copy in TCRdb shows in-frame clones only, minus some. The data hold over 20,000 clones, with over 90% observed a single time. The sequenced sample was peripheral blood. These receptor sequences come from a human donor in a cohort sampled during active COVID-19. The CDR3 runs from the conserved cysteine through the conserved F or W. A D gene is named only where the DNA matches it firmly. Clone size is stated in some rows and not others, as once, few, many or a class when expanded.

v_call,j_call,clone_size,d_call,cdr3_aa,cdr3_nt
TRBV5-1,TRBJ2-5,-,-,CASSLRETQYF,TGCGCCAGCAGCTTGCGAGAGACCCAGTACTTC
TRBV4-1,TRBJ1-3,-,-,CASSQDPGEGGNTIYF,TGCGCCAGCAGCCAAGATCCGGGGGAGGGAGGAAACACCATATATTTT
TRBV4-2,TRBJ2-1,-,-,CASSQQGAQNSYNEQFF,TGTGCCAGCAGCCAACAAGGGGCACAGAACTCCTACAATGAGCAGTTCTTC
TRBV24-1,TRBJ2-7,-,-,CATSVAVFSYEQYF,TGTGCCACCAGTGTCGCGGTGTTCTCCTACGAGCAGTACTTC
TRBV27,TRBJ2-7,-,-,CASSLSSEPYEQYF,TGTGCCAGCAGTTTAAGTAGCGAGCCCTACGAGCAGTACTTC
TRBV11-3,TRBJ1-4,few,-,CASTQPGRGEKLFF,TGTGCCAGCACCCAACCCGGACGGGGAGAAAAACTGTTTTTT
TRBV30,TRBJ2-7,-,TRBD1,CAWRGGDYEQYF,TGTGCCTGGAGAGGGGGCGACTACGAGCAGTACTTC
TRBV5-4,TRBJ2-3,-,TRBD1,CASSLEWGGRGRTDTQYF,TGTGCCAGCAGCTTGGAGTGGGGTGGCAGGGGGCGCACAGATACGCAGTATTTT
TRBV6-5,TRBJ2-2,-,-,CASSFFRGTGELFF,TGTGCCAGCAGTTTTTTCAGGGGCACCGGGGAGCTGTTTTTT
TRBV12-3/TRBV12-4,TRBJ2-1,once,-,CASSASSYNEQFF,TGTGCCAGCAGTGCCAGCTCCTACAATGAGCAGTTCTTC
TRBV4-2,TRBJ2-3,-,-,CASSQGGVLMDTQYF,TGTGCCAGCAGCCAAGGCGGGGTCCTTATGGATACGCAGTATTTT
TRBV9,TRBJ2-3,-,-,CASVRGDADTQYF,TGTGCCAGCGTCAGGGGGGATGCAGATACGCAGTATTTT
TRBV28,TRBJ2-7,-,TRBD2,CASTASGRAFGEQYF,TGTGCCAGCACCGCTAGCGGGAGGGCCTTTGGGGAGCAGTACTTC
TRBV5-1,TRBJ1-2,once,TRBD1,CASSLPDREILGYTF,TGCGCCAGCAGCTTACCCGACAGGGAAATTTTGGGCTACACCTTC
TRBV6-4,TRBJ1-1,-,-,CASSARVGDTEAFF,TGTGCCAGCAGTGCCAGGGTAGGGGACACTGAAGCTTTCTTT
TRBV28,TRBJ1-5,-,-,CASSFGGSNQPQHF,TGTGCCAGCAGTTTCGGCGGTAGCAATCAGCCCCAGCATTTT
TRBV25-1,TRBJ1-3,-,-,CASSQGGSGNTIYF,TGTGCCAGCAGTCAAGGGGGCTCTGGAAACACCATATATTTT
TRBV5-1,TRBJ1-5,-,TRBD1,CASSAGTGAGQPQHF,TGCGCCAGCAGCGCGGGGACAGGGGCGGGCCAGCCCCAGCATTTT
TRBV9,TRBJ2-2,-,TRBD1,CASRQTGTNTGELFF,TGTGCCAGCCGCCAGACAGGGACGAACACCGGGGAGCTGTTTTTT
TRBV5-1,TRBJ1-4,-,TRBD1,CASSSTGGIANEKLFF,TGCGCCAGCAGCTCTACAGGGGGCATCGCTAATGAAAAACTGTTTTTT
TRBV11-3,TRBJ1-2,-,-,CASSLESGHRYYGYTF,TGTGCCAGCAGCTTAGAGTCAGGTCACCGATACTATGGCTACACCTTC
TRBV6-2/TRBV6-3,TRBJ1-3,-,TRBD1,CASSDGKGGRGNTIYF,TGTGCCAGCAGCGATGGAAAAGGGGGCCGCGGAAACACCATATATTTT
TRBV3-1/TRBV3-2,TRBJ2-5,-,-,CASSQAGKVLKTQYF,TGTGCCAGCAGCCAAGCGGGGAAGGTTCTCAAGACCCAGTACTTC
TRBV4-3,TRBJ2-2,-,-,CASSQDIVPSGELFF,TGCGCCAGCAGCCAAGACATAGTCCCATCCGGGGAGCTGTTTTTT
TRBV4-1,TRBJ1-2,-,-,CASSQPPLRDNRRLTNYGYTF,TGCGCCAGCAGCCAACCCCCCCTCCGGGACAACCGGAGGTTAACGAACTATGGCTACACCTTC
TRBV19,TRBJ2-2,-,TRBD2,CASRRTSGSFTGELFF,TGTGCCAGTAGACGGACTAGCGGGAGCTTCACCGGGGAGCTGTTTTTT
TRBV5-1,TRBJ2-5,-,TRBD2,CASTPRAGGPLETQYF,TGCGCCAGCACCCCGAGGGCGGGAGGGCCGTTGGAGACCCAGTACTTC
TRBV5-8,TRBJ1-6,-,TRBD1,CASAFTGVTLPNSPLHF,TGTGCCAGCGCATTCACAGGGGTTACCCTTCCCAATTCACCCCTCCACTTT
TRBV29-1,TRBJ1-2,-,TRBD1,CSVYSGTGRGVYGYTF,TGCAGCGTTTATTCCGGGACAGGGAGGGGAGTCTATGGCTACACCTTC
TRBV11-3,TRBJ2-5,-,TRBD1,CASSLNGQGGETQYF,TGTGCCAGCAGCCTGAATGGACAGGGGGGGGAGACCCAGTACTTC
TRBV5-4,TRBJ2-1,-,TRBD1,CASSLDRGRGEQFF,TGTGCCAGCAGCTTGGACAGGGGGCGGGGTGAGCAGTTCTTC